The T cell receptor (beta chain) described here comes from a study of Ad26.COV2.S vaccination and SARS-CoV-2 variants. The overall study: The authors gave Ad26.COV2.S intramuscularly, either once or twice 56 days apart.

As for this clone: Its antigen is unknown.

Documented treatment: about 20 received Ad26.COV2.S at low or high dose, single or two shots; 5 received placebo; per-sample allocation not given. On day 63 after the first injection, vaccine and placebo recipients gave samples. Whoever gave the sample was an adult aged 18-55 years in Boston. Assay: immunoSEQ multiplex PCR; the TCRdb copy retains only in-frame clones and omits some. This sample has 350,000 to 500,000 clones, with about 90% found just once. Study-wide results and caveats: Vaccine and placebo recipients had comparable breadth of non-spike TCRs. Analytic work on TCR breadth and depth might have understated the full extent of total T cell responses.

The material was peripheral blood, obtained in a trial of Ad26.COV2.S vaccine versus placebo. This sequence originates from a person between 18 and 60 years old who received the Ad26.COV2.S COVID-19 vaccine or a placebo.

The DNA of the CDR3 is TGCAGTGCTAGGGATCGTCCTGAAGCTTTCTTT. It translates to CSARDRPEAFF. This sequence joins TRBV20-1 and TRBJ1-1, with D unresolved. The CDR3 is made up of 11 amino acids. CDR1 and CDR2 from the germline V gene are DFQATT and SNEGSKA (reference sequence). The V end lost 3 bases, the J end lost 6 bases, and 8 bases lay between the germline ends.